These 29 T cell receptor beta chains share one sample of origin, sequenced in a study of regulatory T cells in long-lasting Graves disease. Time point given: persistent/refractory GD, antithyroid drugs over 5 years with positive TRAb. PBMCs were the source of the RNA used for TCR sequencing. Relying on iRepertoire HTBI primers and Arm-PCR of CDR3 regions, the team built TCR beta libraries. TCRdb re-derived calls from the multiplex PCR reads in MiXCR, one entry per CDR3 protein. Altogether 310,000 or so distinct CDR3 sequences are present, 22% being singletons, with the ten largest covering more than 55%. The sample in question was peripheral blood mononuclear cells (PBMCs), obtained when the disease was refractory, from a patient treated with antithyroid drugs. All receptors derive from a female donor with Graves disease.

At least ten counts were recorded for this clonotype. This chain uses TRBV28 with TRBJ2-7; D possibly corresponds to TRBD1 (6 bases). Germline-derived CDR1 and CDR2 are MDHEN and SYDVKM. With 5 bases removed from V and 1 base from J, the gap between germline ends came to 21 bases. This CDR3 spans 17 amino acids. CDR3 nucleotides: TGTGCCAGCAGTCCGACCTACCGAGGGACATCGTCCTACGAGCAGTACTTC. It codes for CASSPTYRGTSSYEQYF.

The rearrangement uses TRBV2 and TRBJ2-1; TRBD1 matches 7 bases. V gave up 2 bases and J gave up 1 base; unmatched junction bases: 5. CDR1 and CDR2 (germline): SNHLY, FYNNEI. The CDR3 has 16 residues. CDR3 nucleotide sequence: TGTGCCAGCAGTGAATCCCCAGGGGGTTCCTACAATGAGCAGTTCTTC. Its translation: CASSESPGGSYNEQFF.

This clonotype was found a few times. This rearrangement joins TRBV2 to TRBJ1-6; the D is unclear. The CDR3 covers 15 residues. Per the germline V gene, CDR1 is SNHLY and CDR2 is FYNNEI. The V and J ends lost 6 bases and 10 bases respectively, with 19 bases between them. This CDR3 reads CASSETGGRRSPLHF. Written as DNA, the CDR3 is TGTGCCAGCAGCGAAACCGGTGGGCGTAGGTCACCCCTCCACTTT.

This sequence joins TRBV6-1 and TRBJ2-1; 8 bases line up with TRBD2. CDR3 length: 15 residues. Germline CDR1 and CDR2: MNHNS and SASEGT. Germline trimming cut 7 bases from V and 6 bases from J; bases unmatched to any gene: 11. The CDR3 DNA sequence: TGTGCCAGCATCCACCGGGAGGGGATTATCAATGAGCAGTTCTTC. This sequence encodes CASIHREGIINEQFF.

V usage is TRBV6-2 or TRBV6-3 and J usage is TRBJ2-5; TRBD1 is a possible D gene (5 bases). This CDR3 spans 15 amino acids. The V and J ends lost 5 bases and 5 bases respectively, with 18 bases between them. Germline V gives CDR1 MNHEY, CDR2 SVGEGT. The CDR3, as DNA: TGTGCCAGCAGTCTGGGGCAGGCAGGGTTGGAGACCCAGTACTTC. Its translation: CASSLGQAGLETQYF.

The chain couples TRBV6-5 to TRBJ2-5, with 10 nucleotides matching TRBD1. The CDR3 has 18 residues. Germline trimming cut 3 bases from V and 5 bases from J; bases unmatched to any gene: 15. Looked up from germline, CDR1 is MNHEY and CDR2 is SVGAGI. CDR3: CASSYDKPGTGASETQYF. CDR3 coding DNA: TGTGCCAGCAGTTATGATAAGCCCGGGACAGGGGCCTCGGAGACCCAGTACTTC.

In this sample, this clonotype turned up many times. This chain joins TRBV20-1 and TRBJ1-5, with a possible D match to TRBD1 (6 bases). Germline V gene data show CDR1 as DFQATT and CDR2 as SNEGSKA (reference sequence). The V gene lost 4 bases and the J gene lost 0 bases, with 13 bases spanning the gap. CDR3 length equals 15 residues. The CDR3 reads CSATGGGLSNQPQHF. CDR3 nucleotide sequence: TGCAGTGCTACGGGGGGGGGCCTTAGCAATCAGCCCCAGCATTTT.

The V call is TRBV7-2, the J call TRBJ2-3; D is perhaps TRBD2 (6 bases). The CDR3 runs 13 residues. V dropped 7 bases and J dropped 6 bases, with 14 bases sitting between them. Germline V gives CDR1 SGHTA, CDR2 FQGNSA. In nucleotides, the CDR3 is TGTGCCAGCACAGGTGGAGGGGCTGATACGCAGTATTTT. This codes for CASTGGGADTQYF.

This clonotype turned up a few times. This sequence joins TRBV29-1 and TRBJ1-1; no clear D gene. Trimming pared 4 bases from V and 4 bases from J, leaving 10 bases between. Germline V gives CDR1 SQVTM, CDR2 ANQGSEA. The CDR3 contains 12 residues. CDR3 coding DNA: TGCAGCGTTGTTCGGGGTTTCACTGAAGCTTTCTTT. Amino acids: CSVVRGFTEAFF.

V usage is TRBV6-9 and J usage is TRBJ2-1, with D maybe TRBD1 (5 bases). Trimming took off 3 bases at V and 0 bases at J, with 15 bases between the two ends. Germline lookup yields CDR1 MNHGY and CDR2 SVAAGI. This CDR3 spans 17 amino acids. The CDR3 region is CASSYSKSDSSYNEQFF. CDR3 DNA sequence: TGTGCCAGCAGTTACTCGAAGAGCGACAGCTCCTACAATGAGCAGTTCTTC.

This clonotype was observed at least ten times. The rearrangement uses TRBV20-1 and TRBJ2-7, with D unclear. Trimming left V 0 bases short and J 1 base short, with 7 bases between. Germline lookup yields CDR1 DFQATT and CDR2 SNEGSKA (reference sequence). The CDR3 totals 13 residues. The CDR3 is CSAREAVSYEQYF. CDR3 coding DNA: TGCAGTGCTAGAGAGGCGGTTTCCTACGAGCAGTACTTC.

This clonotype was counted a few times. V usage is TRBV5-1 and J usage is TRBJ2-7; D may be TRBD1 (6 bases). The CDR3 totals 14 residues. Trimming stripped 0 bases from V and 7 bases from J, with 14 bases between. Per germline, CDR1 SGHRS and CDR2 YFSETQ. This chain's CDR3 is CASSLAGGEWEQYF. The CDR3, as DNA: TGCGCCAGCAGCTTGGCTGGGGGCGAATGGGAGCAGTACTTC.

Details on this clonotype: A read error may be the cause here, since a much bigger clone is one base away. V gene TRBV3-1 combines with J gene TRBJ2-5; the match to TRBD2 covers 7 bases. This CDR3 has 16 amino acids. CDR1 LGHDT and CDR2 YNNKEL come from the germline V gene (reference sequence). The junction had 11 bases not matched to a gene; V was cut back by 4 bases and J by 3 bases. In nucleotides, the CDR3 is TGTGCCAGCAGCCGAGCCCCGCAGGCGGGAGAAGAGACCCAGTACTTC. Translated: CASSRAPQAGEETQYF.

The chain couples TRBV11-2 to TRBJ1-6; perhaps TRBD1 as D (5 bases). V was cut by 5 bases and J by 10 bases, with 15 bases left in between. This CDR3 has 14 amino acids. Looked up from germline, CDR1 is SGHAT and CDR2 is FQNNGV. The DNA for the CDR3 is TGTGCCAGCAGCCTTGGGGGGGTCCGGTCACCCCTCCACTTT. It is translated as CASSLGGVRSPLHF. The full variable domain, rest sourced from reference TRBV11-2 and TRBJ1-6, is EAGVAQSPRYKIIEKRQSVAFWCNPISGHATLYWYQQILGQGPKLLIQFQNNGVVDDSQLPKDRFSAERLKGVDSTLKIQPAKLEDSAVYLCASSLGGVRSPLHFGNGTRLTVT.

This clonotype was observed many times. The gene calls are TRBV2 and TRBJ2-5; D uncertain. The V end lost 6 bases, the J end lost 5 bases, and 10 bases lay between the germline ends. The CDR3 has 12 residues. Germline assignment: CDR1 SNHLY and CDR2 FYNNEI. CDR3 sequence reads: CASRQLLETQYF. The CDR3 nucleotides read TGTGCCAGCAGACAATTGTTGGAGACCCAGTACTTC.

This clonotype was seen a handful of times. The chain combines TRBV4-1 with TRBJ1-1; D remains ambiguous. Per germline, CDR1 MGHRA and CDR2 YSYEKL. Trimming removed 2 bases from V and 1 base from J, with 8 bases in between. The CDR3 is 14 residues long. CDR3 amino acids: CASSQQRRNTEAFF. In DNA form, the CDR3 reads TGCGCCAGCAGCCAACAAAGGCGGAACACTGAAGCTTTCTTT.

This clonotype was counted only a few times. The gene calls are TRBV30 and TRBJ1-1; D possibly corresponds to TRBD1 (5 bases). The V and J ends lost 5 bases and 1 base respectively, with 11 bases between them. CDR1 GTSNPN and CDR2 SVGIG come from the germline V gene (reference sequence). The CDR3 length is 13 residues. CDR3: CAWLGEKNTEAFF. DNA for the CDR3: TGTGCCTGGTTAGGGGAGAAGAACACTGAAGCTTTCTTT.

In this sample, this clonotype turned up many times. This chain joins TRBV28 and TRBJ1-4, with D possibly TRBD1 on 5 matching bases. V gave up 2 bases and J gave up 2 bases, with 9 bases separating them. Germline V CDR1 and CDR2: MDHEN, SYDVKM. CDR3 length: 15 amino acids. DNA of the CDR3: TGTGCCAGCAGTTTAGACAGCAACACTAATGAAAAACTGTTTTTT. It translates to CASSLDSNTNEKLFF.

The chain uses TRBV15 and TRBJ2-3, with D possibly TRBD1 on 5 matching bases. V was pared by 3 bases and J by 1 base, with 14 bases between. Germline assignment: CDR1 LNHNV and CDR2 YYDKDF (reference sequence). The CDR3 extends over 16 amino acids. The CDR3 sequence is CATSRYQGIGTDTQYF. Written as DNA, the CDR3 is TGTGCCACCAGCAGGTACCAGGGTATAGGCACAGATACGCAGTATTTT.

This clonotype has ten or more counts. This sequence joins TRBV6-1 and TRBJ2-4; possible D gene TRBD2, 6 bases. Germline CDR1 and CDR2: MNHNS and SASEGT. This CDR3 comprises 14 residues. V lost 8 bases and J lost 7, with 18 bases in between. As DNA, the CDR3 is TGTGCCAGCGAGGCGCTCGGGGGACGGAACATTCAGTACTTC. Its translation is CASEALGGRNIQYF.

For this clonotype: A much larger clone lies a single base off, so this may be a read error. This chain joins TRBV2 and TRBJ1-1; D perhaps matches TRBD1 (5 bases). Germline CDR1 and CDR2: SNHLY and FYNNEI. The CDR3 is made up of 11 amino acids. As DNA, the CDR3 is TGTGCCAGCAGTGGAGGGGTAGAAGCTTCCTTT. Translating it yields CASSGGVEASF.

Points on this clonotype: Since no conserved phenylalanine or tryptophan closes the CDR3, a read error is the likely cause. This chain joins TRBV28 and TRBJ1-1; D not resolved. The CDR3 length is 14 residues. V shed 3 bases and J shed 2 bases, with 10 bases lying between them. Germline CDR1 MDHEN, CDR2 SYDVKM. The CDR3 reads CASSLSNGNTEAFS. CDR3 sequence (DNA): TGTGCCAGCAGTTTGTCCAACGGAAACACTGAAGCTTTCTCT.

The chain recombines TRBV4-1 with TRBJ2-7; 9 bases line up with TRBD1. The V and J ends lost 3 bases and 4 bases, in that order; junction bases with no gene match: 10. CDR1 is MGHRA, CDR2 YSYEKL, per germline. The CDR3 sequence is 16 residues long. The CDR3 DNA is TGCGCCAGCAGCCACTCCCGCGACAGGGGGTTTTACGAGCAGTACTTC. Translation: CASSHSRDRGFYEQYF.

The rearrangement joins TRBV20-1 to TRBJ2-7; the D gene could be TRBD1 or TRBD2 (5 bases each). Trimming took off 4 bases at V and 9 bases at J, with 22 bases between the two ends. In germline, CDR1 is DFQATT, CDR2 SNEGSKA (reference sequence). The CDR3 runs 14 residues. CDR3 region: CSAIQRDALLGQYF. Here the CDR3 DNA reads TGCAGTGCTATACAACGGGACGCTCTACTCGGGCAGTACTTC.

V is TRBV27 and J is TRBJ2-2, with 9 bases matching TRBD2. The CDR3 contains 16 residues. J was trimmed by 3 bases and V by 6 bases; bases with no gene match: 8. The germline V gene encodes CDR1 MNHEY and CDR2 SMNVEV (reference sequence). The CDR3 sequence is CASSQSGRSDTGELFF. The CDR3 DNA follows: TGTGCCAGCAGCCAGAGCGGGAGGTCGGACACCGGGGAGCTGTTTTTT.

This clonotype was detected a few times. The chain has TRBV19 and TRBJ2-5; the match to TRBD1 covers 8 bases. The CDR3 runs 14 residues. V was pared by 5 bases and J by 5 bases, with 7 bases of the junction left unmatched. Germline lookup yields CDR1 LNHDA and CDR2 SQIVND (reference sequence). CDR3 residues: CASSPRWDRETQYF. The CDR3 DNA reads as TGTGCCAGTAGTCCCCGCTGGGACAGGGAGACCCAGTACTTC.

The sample holds many counts of this clonotype. This chain joins TRBV29-1 and TRBJ1-4; 7 positions match TRBD1. CDR1 is SQVTM and CDR2 is ANQGSEA in the germline V gene. V shed 6 bases, J shed 8 bases, and the junction held 12 bases outside the gene matches. The CDR3 contains 14 residues. This CDR3 reads CSVRQGSTREKLFF. In nucleotides, the CDR3 is TGCAGCGTGAGACAGGGTTCTACGCGAGAAAAACTGTTTTTT.

As DNA, the CDR3 is TGTGCCGCCCCGGGGCCCGGTGGAGCAGATACGCAGTATTTT. It is translated as CAAPGPGGADTQYF. The chain recombines TRBV7-3 with TRBJ2-3; either TRBD1 or TRBD2 may fit D (5 bases each). Germline V CDR1 and CDR2: SGHTA, FQGTGA. V dropped 11 bases and J dropped 4 bases, with 19 bases sitting between them. This CDR3 is built from 14 residues.

The gene calls are TRBV6-1 and TRBJ2-6, with 7 bases lining up with TRBD1. Trimming cost V 8 bases and J 2 bases; bases outside gene matches: 6. This CDR3 spans 15 amino acids. Germline V gene data show CDR1 as MNHNS and CDR2 as SASEGT. The CDR3 DNA follows: TGTGCCAGCCGACAGGGTTTCACTGGGGCCAACGTCCTGACTTTC. Residues: CASRQGFTGANVLTF.